The source of this T cell receptor beta chain is a study of T cell responses to AZD1222 COVID-19 vaccine. The CDR3 runs to 10 residues. CDR1 and CDR2 from the germline V gene are MNHEY and SVGAGI. V shed 8 bases and J shed 10 bases, with 9 bases lying between them. The data were produced by immunoSEQ multiplex PCR, yet TCRdb's version contains in-frame clones alone and is incomplete. The sample consists of 95,000 to 110,000 clones, more than 80% of them appearing once. This sample comprised peripheral blood, obtained on day 0 of AZD1222 vaccination. The receptor was isolated from an adult in good health. This chain uses TRBV6-5 with TRBJ2-1, with D possibly being TRBD1 or TRBD2 (5 bases each). The CDR3 here is CASRGREQFF. The CDR3 region has the DNA TGTGCCAGCCGGGGACGGGAGCAGTTCTTC.